These T cell receptor beta chains were read from a single sample in a study of response to subunit inactivated influenza vaccine. TCRdb analysed the RT-PCR reads with MiXCR anew, one entry per CDR3 protein. The repertoire holds 500,000 to 700,000 distinct CDR3 sequences, with approximately 24% as singletons. These records were also assigned to another study, of T cells expressing NK-cell markers.

The source material was CD4+ T cells sorted from PBMCs, sampled about 11 days after vaccination. The receptors were gathered from a middle-aged man who received an inactivated influenza vaccine. The conserved cysteine and the conserved F or W are not part of the CDR3 here.

cdr3_aa: SARMANSGNTIY
j_call: TRBJ1-3
v_call: TRBV20-1

cdr3_aa: ATSREVDAGELF
j_call: TRBJ2-2
v_call: TRBV15

cdr3_aa: SARTLYGTGETQY
j_call: TRBJ2-5
v_call: TRBV20-1

cdr3_aa: SPATRADTQY
j_call: TRBJ2-3
v_call: TRBV20-1

cdr3_aa: ASSYSILGGGTEAF
j_call: TRBJ1-1
v_call: TRBV6-5

cdr3_aa: ASSSTGFYNEQF
j_call: TRBJ2-1
v_call: TRBV7-3

cdr3_aa: ASSQEGLAVYEQY
j_call: TRBJ2-7
v_call: TRBV4-2

cdr3_aa: ASSKGGPYEQY
j_call: TRBJ2-7
v_call: TRBV12-3/TRBV12-4

cdr3_aa: AWRQDTNTGELF
j_call: TRBJ2-2
v_call: TRBV30

cdr3_aa: ASSPADRGYEQY
j_call: TRBJ2-7
v_call: TRBV5-5

cdr3_aa: ASSSSHLAGYRGEQF
j_call: TRBJ2-1
v_call: TRBV7-2

cdr3_aa: ASSLTGSTYEQY
j_call: TRBJ2-7
v_call: TRBV18

cdr3_aa: ASSELYSGGASSTDTQY
j_call: TRBJ2-3
v_call: TRBV25-1

cdr3_aa: ASGGFSTDTQY
j_call: TRBJ2-3
v_call: TRBV6-1

cdr3_aa: ASSLSLGRGAAR
j_call: TRBJ1-2
v_call: TRBV28

cdr3_aa: ASSYSRLAGGFTDTQY
j_call: TRBJ2-3
v_call: TRBV6-2/TRBV6-3

cdr3_aa: ASSLVGFTSTDTQY
j_call: TRBJ2-3
v_call: TRBV7-8

cdr3_aa: ASRSGGLLYEQY
j_call: TRBJ2-7
v_call: TRBV27

cdr3_aa: ASRAQGSVNTEAF
j_call: TRBJ1-1
v_call: TRBV5-1

cdr3_aa: ASRGASSYEQY
j_call: TRBJ2-7
v_call: TRBV11-2

cdr3_aa: ATSREWGGRRETQY
j_call: TRBJ2-5
v_call: TRBV15

cdr3_aa: ATSRRTLTVSGTGLSEQY
j_call: TRBJ2-7
v_call: TRBV15

cdr3_aa: ASGFSSTGELF
j_call: TRBJ2-2
v_call: TRBV7-9

cdr3_aa: ASSSVFIANQPQH
j_call: TRBJ1-5
v_call: TRBV6-2/TRBV6-3

cdr3_aa: ASSLYNYEQY
j_call: TRBJ2-7
v_call: TRBV12-3/TRBV12-4

cdr3_aa: AKYPTPQETQY
j_call: TRBJ2-5
v_call: TRBV23-1

cdr3_aa: ASSFTGGYGYT
j_call: TRBJ1-2
v_call: TRBV6-2/TRBV6-3

cdr3_aa: ASSYFPVGNEQF
j_call: TRBJ2-1
v_call: TRBV6-2/TRBV6-3

cdr3_aa: ASSSPSVTSTDTQY
j_call: TRBJ2-3
v_call: TRBV12-3/TRBV12-4

cdr3_aa: ASSQDKRRVRAF
j_call: TRBJ1-1
v_call: TRBV14

cdr3_aa: ATSDSSGNYNEQF
j_call: TRBJ2-1
v_call: TRBV24-1

cdr3_aa: ASAPDIDNEQF
j_call: TRBJ2-1
v_call: TRBV18

cdr3_aa: ASSPGTLQTGELF
j_call: TRBJ2-2
v_call: TRBV7-9

cdr3_aa: ASSTPGQAVGDGYT
j_call: TRBJ1-2
v_call: TRBV28

cdr3_aa: ASSLGRSYSGANVLT
j_call: TRBJ2-6
v_call: TRBV28

cdr3_aa: SATNRGFSNSPLH
j_call: TRBJ1-6
v_call: TRBV20-1

cdr3_aa: SARDWRAGVGGGY
j_call: TRBJ2-4
v_call: TRBV20-1

cdr3_aa: ASSRIDRNSPLH
j_call: TRBJ1-6
v_call: TRBV14

cdr3_aa: ASAPLSEGSEQY
j_call: TRBJ2-7
v_call: TRBV5-1

cdr3_aa: ASSLPGGNYGYT
j_call: TRBJ1-2
v_call: TRBV5-4

cdr3_aa: ASRDVLNEQY
j_call: TRBJ2-7
v_call: TRBV19

cdr3_aa: ASSFGWTGGPEAF
j_call: TRBJ1-1
v_call: TRBV5-6

cdr3_aa: ASSLHPNANYGYT
j_call: TRBJ1-2
v_call: TRBV5-1

cdr3_aa: ASSQDNAEAF
j_call: TRBJ1-1
v_call: TRBV4-2

cdr3_aa: ASKRGGYEQY
j_call: TRBJ2-7
v_call: TRBV7-9

cdr3_aa: ASRTSGTHNEQF
j_call: TRBJ2-1
v_call: TRBV12-3/TRBV12-4

cdr3_aa: ASSSPGWDNEQF
j_call: TRBJ2-1
v_call: TRBV12-3/TRBV12-4

cdr3_aa: ASSFLATSSNEQF
j_call: TRBJ2-1
v_call: TRBV5-1

cdr3_aa: ASRLDSNNQPQH
j_call: TRBJ1-5
v_call: TRBV6-2/TRBV6-3

cdr3_aa: ASSLRLARYNEQF
j_call: TRBJ2-1
v_call: TRBV12-3/TRBV12-4

cdr3_aa: ASSFRLNTEAF
j_call: TRBJ1-1
v_call: TRBV7-2

cdr3_aa: ASSLATGGLTLH
j_call: TRBJ1-6
v_call: TRBV12-3/TRBV12-4